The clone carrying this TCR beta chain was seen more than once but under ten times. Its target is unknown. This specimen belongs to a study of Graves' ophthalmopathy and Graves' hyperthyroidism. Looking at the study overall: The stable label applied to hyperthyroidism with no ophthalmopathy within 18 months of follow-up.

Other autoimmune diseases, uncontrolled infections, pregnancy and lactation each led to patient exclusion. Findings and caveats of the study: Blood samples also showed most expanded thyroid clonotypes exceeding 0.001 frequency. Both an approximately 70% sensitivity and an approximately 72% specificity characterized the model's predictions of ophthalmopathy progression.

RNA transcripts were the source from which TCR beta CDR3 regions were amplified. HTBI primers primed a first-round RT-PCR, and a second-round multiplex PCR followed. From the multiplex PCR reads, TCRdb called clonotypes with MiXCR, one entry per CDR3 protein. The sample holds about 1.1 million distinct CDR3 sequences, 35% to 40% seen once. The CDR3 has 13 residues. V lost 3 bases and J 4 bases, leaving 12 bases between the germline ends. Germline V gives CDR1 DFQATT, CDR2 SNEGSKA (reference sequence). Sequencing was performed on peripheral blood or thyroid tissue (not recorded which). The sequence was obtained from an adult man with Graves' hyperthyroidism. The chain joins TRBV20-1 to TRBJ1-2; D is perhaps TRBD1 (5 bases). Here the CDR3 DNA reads TGCAGTGCTAGTCGCTCAGACAGCTATGGCTACACCTTC. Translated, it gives CSASRSDSYGYTF.